This paragraph reports one TCR beta chain. What antigen it recognizes has not been identified. No qualities accompany the bases; no much larger clone lies one base away. The CDR3 contains 16 residues, cysteine and phenylalanine counted. Solely the CDR3 DNA is kept, with 48 bases framed from the first base. Receptors were amplified or captured by the immunoSEQ multiplex PCR assay. TCRdb mirrors the immuneACCESS table, restricted to in-frame sequences. Some clones are absent from its copies; in checked studies, under half trace to an unresolved V gene, and the reason for the others is unknown. The sample table contains 150,000 or so clones; only one count was recorded for 80% to 95% of them. Of the sample, 2.1% is held by the ten largest clones. This specimen comes from a study of control samples from healthy donors and cancer patients (dated by TCRdb to 2019 to 2021).

The sequence was obtained from a woman between 50 and 59 years old in good health. The sequenced material came from blood. The chain links TRBV21-1 with TRBJ1-3; the tabulated D call, TRBD1, remains unverified against the DNA. TRBV21-1 is classified as a pseudogene. At the DNA level, the sequence is TGTGCCAGCCGCCCTTTACCCGACAAGTCTGGAAACACCATATATTTT. This translates into CASRPLPDKSGNTIYF.